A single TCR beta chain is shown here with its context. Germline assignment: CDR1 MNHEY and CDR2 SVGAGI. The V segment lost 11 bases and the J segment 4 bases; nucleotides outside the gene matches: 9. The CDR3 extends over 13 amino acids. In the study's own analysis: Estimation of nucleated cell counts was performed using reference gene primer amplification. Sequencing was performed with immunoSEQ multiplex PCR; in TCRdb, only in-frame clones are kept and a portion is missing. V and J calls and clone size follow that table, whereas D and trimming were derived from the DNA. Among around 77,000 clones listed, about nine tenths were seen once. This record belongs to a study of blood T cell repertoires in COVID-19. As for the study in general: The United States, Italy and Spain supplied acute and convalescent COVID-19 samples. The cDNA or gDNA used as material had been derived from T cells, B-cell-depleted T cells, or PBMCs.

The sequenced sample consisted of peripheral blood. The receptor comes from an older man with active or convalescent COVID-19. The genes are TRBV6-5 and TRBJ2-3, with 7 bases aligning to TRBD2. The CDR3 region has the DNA TGTGCCGGAGAGTTGGCGGGAGCAGATACGCAGTATTTT. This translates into CAGELAGADTQYF.